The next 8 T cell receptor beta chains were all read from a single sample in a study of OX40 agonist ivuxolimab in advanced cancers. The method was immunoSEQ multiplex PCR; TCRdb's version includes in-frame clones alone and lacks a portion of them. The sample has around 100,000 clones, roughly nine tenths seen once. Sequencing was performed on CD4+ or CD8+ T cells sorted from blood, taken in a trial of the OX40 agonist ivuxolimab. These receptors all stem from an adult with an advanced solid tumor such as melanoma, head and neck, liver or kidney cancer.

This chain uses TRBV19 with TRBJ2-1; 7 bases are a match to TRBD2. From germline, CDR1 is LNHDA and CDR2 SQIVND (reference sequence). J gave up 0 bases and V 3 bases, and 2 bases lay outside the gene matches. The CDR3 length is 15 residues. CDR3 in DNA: TGTGCCAGTAGTATTGGGGGGGACTCCTACAATGAGCAGTTCTTC. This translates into CASSIGGDSYNEQFF.

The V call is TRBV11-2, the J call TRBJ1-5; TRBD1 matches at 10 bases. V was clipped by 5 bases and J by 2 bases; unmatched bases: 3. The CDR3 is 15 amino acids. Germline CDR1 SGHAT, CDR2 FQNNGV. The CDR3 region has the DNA TGTGCCAGCAGCCGTGGGACAGGGGGCAATCAGCCCCAGCATTTT. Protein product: CASSRGTGGNQPQHF.

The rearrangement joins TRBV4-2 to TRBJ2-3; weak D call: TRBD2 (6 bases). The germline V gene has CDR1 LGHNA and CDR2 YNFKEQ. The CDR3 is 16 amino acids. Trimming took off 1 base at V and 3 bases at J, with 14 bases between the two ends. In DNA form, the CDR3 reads TGTGCCAGCAGCCAAGCTTTGGGGAGGAGGACAGATACGCAGTATTTT. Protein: CASSQALGRRTDTQYF.

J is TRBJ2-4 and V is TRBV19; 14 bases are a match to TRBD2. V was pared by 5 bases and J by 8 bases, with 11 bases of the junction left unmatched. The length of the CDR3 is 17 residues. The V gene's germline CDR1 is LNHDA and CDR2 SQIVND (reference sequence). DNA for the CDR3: TGTGCCAGTAGTGCCGGACTAGCGGGAGGTGGATCGGACATTCAGTACTTC. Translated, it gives CASSAGLAGGGSDIQYF.

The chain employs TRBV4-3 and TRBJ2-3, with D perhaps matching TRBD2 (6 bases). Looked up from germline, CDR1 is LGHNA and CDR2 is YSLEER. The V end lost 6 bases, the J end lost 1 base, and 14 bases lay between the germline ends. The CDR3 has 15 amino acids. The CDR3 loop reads CASSPEGGGTDTQYF. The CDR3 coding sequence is TGCGCCAGCAGTCCGGAGGGCGGCGGCACAGATACGCAGTATTTT.

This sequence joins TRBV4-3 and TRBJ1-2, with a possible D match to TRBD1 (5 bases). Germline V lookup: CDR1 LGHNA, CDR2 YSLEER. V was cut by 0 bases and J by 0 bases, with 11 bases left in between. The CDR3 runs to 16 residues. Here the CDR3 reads CASSQDQGLTNYGYTF. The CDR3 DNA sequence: TGCGCCAGCAGCCAAGATCAGGGACTTACTAACTATGGCTACACCTTC.

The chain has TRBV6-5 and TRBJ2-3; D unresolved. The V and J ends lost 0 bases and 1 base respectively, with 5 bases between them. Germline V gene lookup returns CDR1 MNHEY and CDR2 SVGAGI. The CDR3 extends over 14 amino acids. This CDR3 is CASSYSKGTDTQYF. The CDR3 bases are TGTGCCAGCAGTTACTCCAAGGGCACAGATACGCAGTATTTT.

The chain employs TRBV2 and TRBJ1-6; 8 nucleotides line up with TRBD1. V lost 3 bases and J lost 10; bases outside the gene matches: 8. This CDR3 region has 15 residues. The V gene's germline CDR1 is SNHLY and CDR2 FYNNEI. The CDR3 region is CASSDIGQGGSPLHF. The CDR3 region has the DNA TGTGCCAGCAGTGATATTGGACAGGGAGGATCACCCCTCCACTTT.